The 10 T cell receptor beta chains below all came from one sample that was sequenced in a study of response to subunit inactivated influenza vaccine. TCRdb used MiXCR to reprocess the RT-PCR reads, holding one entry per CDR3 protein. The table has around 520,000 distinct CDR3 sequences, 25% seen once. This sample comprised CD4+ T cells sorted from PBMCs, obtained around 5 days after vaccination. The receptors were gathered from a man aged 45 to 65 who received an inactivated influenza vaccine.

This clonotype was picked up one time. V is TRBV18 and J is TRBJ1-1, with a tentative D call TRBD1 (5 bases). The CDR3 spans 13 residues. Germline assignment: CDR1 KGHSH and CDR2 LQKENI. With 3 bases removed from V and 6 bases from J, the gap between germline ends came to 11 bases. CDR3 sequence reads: CASSPGTSAEAFF. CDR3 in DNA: TGTGCCAGCTCACCTGGGACCTCCGCTGAAGCTTTCTTT. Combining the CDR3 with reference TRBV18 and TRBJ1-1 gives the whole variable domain NAGVMQNPRHLVRRRGQEARLRCSPMKGHSHVYWYRQLPEEGLKFMVYLQKENIIDESGMPKERFSAEFPKEGPSILRIQQVVRGDSAAYFCASSPGTSAEAFFGQGTRLTVV.

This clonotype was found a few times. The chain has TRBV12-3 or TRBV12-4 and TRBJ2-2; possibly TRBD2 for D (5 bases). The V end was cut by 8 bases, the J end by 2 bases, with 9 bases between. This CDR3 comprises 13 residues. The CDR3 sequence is CASDGENTGELFF. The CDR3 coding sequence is TGTGCCAGCGACGGGGAAAACACCGGGGAGCTGTTTTTT.

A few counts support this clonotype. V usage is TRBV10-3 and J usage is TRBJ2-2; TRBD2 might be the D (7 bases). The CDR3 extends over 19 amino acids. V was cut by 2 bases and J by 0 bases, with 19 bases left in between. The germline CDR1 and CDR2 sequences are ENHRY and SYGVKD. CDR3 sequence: CAISELRRGPLSNTGELFF. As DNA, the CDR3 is TGTGCCATCAGTGAGCTGAGGCGGGGGCCTTTATCGAACACCGGGGAGCTGTTTTTT.

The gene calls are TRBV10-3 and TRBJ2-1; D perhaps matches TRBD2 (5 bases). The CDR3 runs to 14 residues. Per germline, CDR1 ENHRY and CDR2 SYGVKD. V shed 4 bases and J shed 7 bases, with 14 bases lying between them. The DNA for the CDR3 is TGTGCCATCAGTGGAGAGCTAGCCCCAAATGAGCAGTTCTTC. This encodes CAISGELAPNEQFF.

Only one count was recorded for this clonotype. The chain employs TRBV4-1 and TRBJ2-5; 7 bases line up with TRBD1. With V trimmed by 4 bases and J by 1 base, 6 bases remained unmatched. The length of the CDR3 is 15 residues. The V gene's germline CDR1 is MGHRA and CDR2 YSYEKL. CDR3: CASSRPGTAQETQYF. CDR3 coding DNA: TGCGCCAGCAGCCGGCCCGGGACAGCCCAAGAGACCCAGTACTTC.

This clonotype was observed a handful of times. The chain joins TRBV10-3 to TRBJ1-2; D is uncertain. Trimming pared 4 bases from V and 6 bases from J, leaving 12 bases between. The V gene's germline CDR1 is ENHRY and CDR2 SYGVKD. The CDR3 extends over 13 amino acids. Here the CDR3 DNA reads TGTGCCATCAGTGTCATGGCTTTCGATGGCTACACCTTC. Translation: CAISVMAFDGYTF.

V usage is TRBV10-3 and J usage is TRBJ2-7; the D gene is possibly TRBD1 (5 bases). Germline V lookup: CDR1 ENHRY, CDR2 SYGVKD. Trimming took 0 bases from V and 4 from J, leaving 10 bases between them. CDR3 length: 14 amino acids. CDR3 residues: CAISESNTGYEQYF. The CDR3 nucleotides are TGTGCCATCAGTGAGTCGAATACAGGATACGAGCAGTACTTC.

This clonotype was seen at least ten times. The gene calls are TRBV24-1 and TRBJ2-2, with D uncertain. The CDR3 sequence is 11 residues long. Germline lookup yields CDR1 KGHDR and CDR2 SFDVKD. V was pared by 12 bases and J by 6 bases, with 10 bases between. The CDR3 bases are TGTGCCCCGTCGTCCTCCGGGGAGCTGTTTTTT. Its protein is CAPSSSGELFF.

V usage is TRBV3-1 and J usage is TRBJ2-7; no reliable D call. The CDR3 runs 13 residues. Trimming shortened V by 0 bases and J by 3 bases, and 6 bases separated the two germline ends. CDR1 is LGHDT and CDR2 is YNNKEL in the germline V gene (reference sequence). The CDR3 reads CASSQDSNYEQYF. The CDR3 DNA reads TGTGCCAGCAGCCAAGACAGTAACTACGAGCAGTACTTC.

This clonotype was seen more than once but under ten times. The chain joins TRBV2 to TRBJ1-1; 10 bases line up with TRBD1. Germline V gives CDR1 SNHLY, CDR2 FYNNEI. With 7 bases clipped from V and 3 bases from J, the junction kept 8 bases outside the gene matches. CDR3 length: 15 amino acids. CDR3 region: CASIRGTGAHTEAFF. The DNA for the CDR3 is TGTGCCAGCATTAGAGGGACAGGGGCCCACACTGAAGCTTTCTTT.